This T cell receptor beta chain was captured in a study of PD-L1 blockade in urothelial cancer. Study as a whole: The patients first took atezolizumab in 2014, receiving 1,200 mg intravenously every 3 weeks. Blood was analyzed 3 weeks (second dose) and 6 weeks after treatment start.

Using immunoSEQ multiplex PCR, the repertoire was profiled, and TCRdb retains in-frame clones only, with some absent. The repertoire has tens of thousands of clones, approximately 78% of them found once; the top ten carry approximately 3%. The sample in question was PBMCs, obtained around atezolizumab (anti-PD-L1) treatment. This sequence originates from a man aged 65-85 years with urothelial cancer.

The DNA of the CDR3 is TGTGCCAGCTCAGCCGACAGCATGAACACTGAAGCTTTCTTT. It codes for CASSADSMNTEAFF. This chain links TRBV18 with TRBJ1-1, with D possibly matching TRBD1 (5 bases). Germline loops: CDR1 KGHSH, CDR2 LQKENI. The CDR3 sequence is 14 residues long. V was pared by 5 bases and J by 0 bases, with 10 bases between.